This T cell receptor (beta chain) was profiled in a study of regulatory T cells in long-lasting Graves disease. Study overall: The study enrolled newly diagnosed Graves' patients on antithyroid drugs under 3 months.

Study-level results: Patients with persistent disease shared over 2,500 public clonotypes, outpacing the roughly 870 shared by new patients. Study of thyroid tissue was not done, with only peripheral blood studied.

Time point specified: newly diagnosed GD, antithyroid drugs for less than 3 months. The authors made the TCR library using RNA they extracted from PBMCs. Library construction for TCR beta used iRepertoire HTBI primers and Arm-PCR of CDR3 regions. TCRdb re-called the multiplex PCR reads through MiXCR, storing one row per CDR3 protein. The sample consists of some 490,000 distinct CDR3 sequences, around 12% of them appearing once. This clonotype was seen at least ten times. Its matching antigen is unknown. Trimming took off 3 bases at V and 5 bases at J, with 19 bases between the two ends. This CDR3 spans 17 amino acids. Germline V gives CDR1 MDHEN, CDR2 SYDVKM. This same sample was also part of a study on T cells in Graves' hyperthyroidism and ophthalmopathy. From that study: The study defined stable Graves' hyperthyroidism as no ophthalmopathy progression within 18 months.

This sequence joins TRBV28 and TRBJ1-4, with D unresolved. This sequence originates from a woman aged 25 to 39 with Graves disease. The source was peripheral blood mononuclear cells (PBMCs), collected at new diagnosis, from a patient treated with antithyroid drugs. CDR3 bases: TGTGCCAGCAGTTTGAGGTCTTTCGGTCCCTCCAATGAAAAACTGTTTTTT. Protein sequence: CASSLRSFGPSNEKLFF.